This T cell receptor beta chain was sequenced during a study of T cell changes during pregnancy in multiple sclerosis. In germline, CDR1 is SGHAT, CDR2 FQNNGV. V dropped 0 bases and J dropped 7 bases, with 16 bases sitting between them. This CDR3 region has 16 residues. Clones were sequenced by immunoSEQ multiplex PCR, and TCRdb holds only the in-frame ones, with some missing. The table has roughly 69,000 clones, roughly nine tenths seen once. The gene calls are TRBV11-2 and TRBJ1-5; tentative D call: TRBD1 (5 bases). Sequencing was performed on CD4+ T cells from peripheral blood mononuclear cells, taken in the third trimester of pregnancy. This clonotype originated in a female donor in good health, enrolled as a control in a pregnancy study. Written as DNA, the CDR3 is TGTGCCAGCAGCTTAGATCGGGGAGGGACTGAACAGCCCCAGCATTTT. Translation: CASSLDRGGTEQPQHF.